This T cell receptor (beta chain) was sequenced during a study of regulatory T cells in long-lasting Graves disease. This clonotype was seen ten or more times. Indicated time point: newly diagnosed GD, antithyroid drugs for less than 3 months. RNA from PBMCs was the source of the TCR library. Arm-PCR with iRepertoire HTBI primers amplified the CDR3 regions for these TCR beta libraries. Original processing notes: Taken together, the samples had 60 or so TRBV and 13 to 15 TRBJ segments identified. One entry per CDR3 protein, called by TCRdb with MiXCR from the multiplex PCR reads. It is TCRdb's table, rather than the study itself, that gives the V and J calls and clone size. Of under 300,000 distinct CDR3 sequences listed, around 18% are singletons. The trim removed 6 bases at V and 5 bases at J, leaving 10 bases unmatched. Germline CDR1 is DFQATT and CDR2 is SNEGSKA (reference sequence). CDR3 length equals 14 residues.

The same data also went into a second study, on T cells in Graves' hyperthyroidism and ophthalmopathy. That work contributes: Using the HTBI primer set, a first-round RT-PCR was run on the TCR CDR3. Most thyroid clonotypes expanded above 0.001 appeared in blood too.

The clonotype was recovered from a woman in her 30s with Graves disease. The source was peripheral blood mononuclear cells (PBMCs), collected at new diagnosis, from a patient treated with antithyroid drugs. The V call is TRBV20-1, the J call TRBJ2-5; 9 nucleotides align to TRBD2. CDR3 sequence (DNA): TGCAGTGCGGCGGGACTAGCCGGGACGGAGACCCAGTACTTC. Its translation is CSAAGLAGTETQYF.